This T cell receptor (beta chain) appears in the sequencing data of a study of CD8+ T cells in alopecia areata. Comments on this clone: As yet, its antigen is unknown.

Points from the study as a whole: Relative to normal scalp, lesional scalp, especially alopecia totalis/universalis, showed higher clonality.

Germline CDR1 is SGHDT and CDR2 is YYEEEE. V was clipped by 3 bases and J by 8 bases, with 12 bases between them. This CDR3 is 14 amino acids long. RNA extraction was followed by reverse transcription into cDNA, which acted as the sequencing template. The method was immunoSEQ multiplex PCR; TCRdb's version includes in-frame clones alone and lacks a portion of them. This repertoire shows fewer than 150,000 clones, over 60% found once; its top ten account for 2.8%. The chain links TRBV5-6 to TRBJ1-6; maybe TRBD1 (6 bases). Sequenced input: CD4+ T cells sorted from blood. The TCR originated in a human donor in good health. The CDR3 protein is CASSSRDTDSPLHF. CDR3 nucleotides: TGTGCCAGCAGCTCCCGGGACACCGATTCACCCCTCCACTTT.